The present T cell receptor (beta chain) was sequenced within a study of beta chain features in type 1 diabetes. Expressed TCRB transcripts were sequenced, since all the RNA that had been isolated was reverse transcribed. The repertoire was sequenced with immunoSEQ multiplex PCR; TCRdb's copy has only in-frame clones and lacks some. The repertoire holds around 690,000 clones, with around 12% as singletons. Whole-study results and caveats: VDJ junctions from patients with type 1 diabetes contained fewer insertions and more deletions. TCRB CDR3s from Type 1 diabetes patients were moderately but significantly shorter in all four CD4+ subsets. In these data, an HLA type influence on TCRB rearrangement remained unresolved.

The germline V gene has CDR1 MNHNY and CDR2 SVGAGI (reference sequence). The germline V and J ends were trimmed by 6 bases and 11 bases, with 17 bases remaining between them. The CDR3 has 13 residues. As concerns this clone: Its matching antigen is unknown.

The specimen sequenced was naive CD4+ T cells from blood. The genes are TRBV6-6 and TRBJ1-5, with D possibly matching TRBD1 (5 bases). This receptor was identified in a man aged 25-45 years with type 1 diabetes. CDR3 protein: CASSGGGLRAQHF. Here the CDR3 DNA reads TGTGCCAGCAGCGGGGGGGGACTCAGGGCCCAGCATTTT.